This TCR beta chain was recovered during a study of identical twins (dated by TCRdb to 2016 to 2017). With regard to the full study: TCR alpha and beta repertoires from monozygotic twins, unrelated adults of various ages and cord blood were deep-sequenced to test whether fetal clonotypes persist. Replicate twin experiments were performed at different times using different library preparation protocols to rule out contamination.

A remark on this clonotype: Its antigen specificity is not known. No per-base quality is available; no much larger clone lies one base away.

The library was prepared using 5' RACE. Data came from an Illumina HiSeq 2000. Template switching added a universal primer binding site, and the final cDNA carried a unique molecular identifier that allowed TCR cDNA molecules to be counted accurately. Specific primers in the conserved constant-segment region were used to synthesize first-strand cDNA for TCR alpha and beta chains. Each cDNA library was double barcoded, with a SMART-Mk sample barcode plus Illumina barcodes, to control for contamination. TruSeq adapter sequences along with Illumina sample barcodes were introduced in two successive PCR steps. Sequencing of the TCR alpha and beta cDNA libraries was done on the Illumina HiSeq platform using custom primers. The study's own analysis went as follows. Unique molecular identifiers were extracted from raw reads with MiGEC, and CDR3 positions were determined with MiXCR. Recombination models were inferred per individual with the repgenHMM and IGoR tools using an EM algorithm. Shared clonotype analysis was performed with the tcR package in R, normalizing sharing by the product of cloneset sizes. To study raw recombination without the effects of thymic and clonal selection, out-of-frame nonproductive sequences were analyzed. TCRdb reprocessing: public reads trimmed at Q25 with fastp, clones called with MiXCR, in-frame beta chains kept. Each record represents a unique CDR3 protein, reported with the most common genes and DNA among its rows. V and J calls and clone size were set by TCRdb, not the authors. This sample gives 1.5 million to 2 million distinct CDR3 sequences in total; about 31% of them show up just once. Around 0.3% of the sample is held by the ten biggest clonotypes.

Cut back by 4 bases and 3 bases, the V and J ends lie 10 bases apart. CDR1 and CDR2 are drawn from the germline V gene: MGHRA, YSYEKL. The CDR3 covers 13 residues, taking in both the cysteine and the phenylalanine. Just CDR3 DNA is preserved here, 39 bases in frame from base 1. Every donor was a healthy Caucasian. Summary of the overall study and its limitations: Abundant cord blood beta clonotypes carried fewer insertions; young adult naive repertoires showed a weaker similar trend, while memory repertoires showed none. Because the same donors could not be followed over many years, conclusions were based on cross-sectional statistical analysis. Compared with coincidental sharing between unrelated individuals, an excess of low generation-probability sequences was observed among out-of-frame TCR alpha sequences shared between twins. In beta out-of-frame sequences, excess twin sharing was weaker, because having fewer shared sequences lowered the signal-to-noise ratio. Out-of-frame TCR alpha sharing in monozygotic twins was systematically underestimated by recombination models, whereas sharing between unrelated individuals was in agreement with the recombination models. Invariant T cells such as MAIT and iNKT could partly confound zero-insertion analyses, though diverse VJ usage argued against this for most clonotypes.

The sample was cord blood. The rearranged chain carries TRBV4-1 and TRBJ2-7; the D gene assignment is ambiguous. The receptor comes from a newborn girl in good health. The base sequence is TGCGCCAGCAGCCCCCAACAGTACTACGAGCAGTACTTC. This translates into CASSPQQYYEQYF.